This T cell receptor (beta chain) is drawn from a study of T cells in localized non-small cell lung cancer. Study results and caveats: Uninvolved adjacent lung had higher T cell clonality than tumor and all other tissues.

Some clones are missing from TCRdb's copy, which holds only in-frame ones; the method was immunoSEQ multiplex PCR. The profile shows fewer than 35,000 clones, around four fifths of them singletons. A note on this clone: Its antigen remains unidentified.

The CDR3 sequence is 14 residues long. Germline V gene sequence: CDR1 SGHDN, CDR2 FVKESK. V lost 0 bases and J lost 2, with 6 bases in between. The chain links TRBV14 to TRBJ2-3; a weak D match, TRBD2 (5 bases). The source was peripheral blood, collected before any cancer treatment. This receptor was obtained from a male donor at least 60 years old with stage II squamous cell lung carcinoma. CDR3 region: CASSQDGNTDTQYF. Written as DNA, the CDR3 is TGTGCCAGCAGCCAAGACGGGAACACAGATACGCAGTATTTT.